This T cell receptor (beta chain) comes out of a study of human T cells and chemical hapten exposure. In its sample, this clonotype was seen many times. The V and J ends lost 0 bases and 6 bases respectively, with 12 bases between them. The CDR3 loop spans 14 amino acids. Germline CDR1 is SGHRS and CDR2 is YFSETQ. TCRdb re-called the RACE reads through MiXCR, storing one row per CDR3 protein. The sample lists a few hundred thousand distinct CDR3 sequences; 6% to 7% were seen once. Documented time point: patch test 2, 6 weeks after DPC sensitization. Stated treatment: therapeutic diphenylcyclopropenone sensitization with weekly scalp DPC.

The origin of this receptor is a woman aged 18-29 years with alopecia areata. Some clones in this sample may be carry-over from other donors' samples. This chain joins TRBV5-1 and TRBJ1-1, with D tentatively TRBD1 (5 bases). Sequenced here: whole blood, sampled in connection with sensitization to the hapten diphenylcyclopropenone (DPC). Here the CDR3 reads CASSLGRVDAEAFF. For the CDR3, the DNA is TGCGCCAGCAGCTTGGGCAGGGTAGACGCTGAAGCTTTCTTT.